The 26 T cell receptor beta chains below all came from one sample that was sequenced in a study of cytomegalovirus exposure and HLA in healthy donors. This PCR relied on a set of 60 Vbeta primers and 13 Jbeta primers. The repertoire was sequenced with immunoSEQ multiplex PCR; TCRdb's copy has only in-frame clones and lacks some. The sample has approximately 130,000 clones, around three quarters seen once. The specimen was PBMCs. These receptors were obtained from a man aged 18 to 29 in good health and CMV-seropositive.

The CDR3 protein is CASSQDPSGGYRTGELFF. The CDR3 bases are TGCGCCAGCAGCCAAGATCCTAGCGGGGGGTATAGAACCGGGGAGCTGTTTTTT. The V gene is TRBV4-1, the J gene TRBJ2-2, with 11 bases lining up with TRBD2. V was pared by 0 bases and J by 5 bases, with 8 bases of the junction left unmatched. Looked up from germline, CDR1 is MGHRA and CDR2 is YSYEKL. This CDR3 spans 18 amino acids.

This chain uses TRBV29-1 with TRBJ2-2; D possibly corresponds to TRBD2 (6 bases). CDR1 is SQVTM and CDR2 is ANQGSEA in the germline V gene. Trimming pared 7 bases from V and 0 bases from J, leaving 24 bases between. The CDR3 contains 18 residues. CDR3 residues: CSAILSGYSGTNTGELFF. The CDR3 DNA reads TGCAGCGCCATCCTATCAGGGTATAGCGGCACGAACACCGGGGAGCTGTTTTTT.

V gene TRBV6-1 combines with J gene TRBJ1-1; D is ambiguous. Germline loops: CDR1 MNHNS, CDR2 SASEGT. Trimming cost V 0 bases and J 10 bases, with 15 bases left between them. This CDR3 is built from 14 residues. The CDR3 protein is CASSEALRLPVAFF. The CDR3 DNA reads as TGTGCCAGCAGTGAAGCGCTTCGACTCCCGGTAGCTTTCTTT.

With regard to this clone: Other DNA sequences in this specimen translate into the identical CDR3. The chain joins TRBV5-8 to TRBJ2-7, with TRBD1 matching over 8 bases. The V gene's germline CDR1 is SGHTS and CDR2 YDEGEE. The CDR3 extends over 15 amino acids. V lost 2 bases, J lost 1 base, and 5 bases stayed unmatched. The CDR3 loop is CASSLGQGASYEQYF. CDR3 nucleotides: TGTGCCAGCAGCTTAGGGCAGGGGGCTTCCTACGAGCAGTACTTC. Complete variable domain (other parts from reference TRBV5-8 and TRBJ2-7): EAGVTQSPTHLIKTRGQQATLRCSPISGHTSVYWYQQALGLGLQFLLWYDEGEERNRGNFPPRFSGRQFPNYSSELNVNALELEDSALYLCASSLGQGASYEQYFGPGTRLTVT.

This clone was seen once. The gene calls are TRBV2 and TRBJ2-5, with 9 bases fitting TRBD2. This CDR3 is built from 16 residues. The germline V gene encodes CDR1 SNHLY and CDR2 FYNNEI. Trimming cost V 1 base and J 2 bases; bases outside gene matches: 5. In nucleotides, the CDR3 is TGTGCCAGCAGTGAAGAAGGAGCGGGGGGACAAGAGACCCAGTACTTC. This encodes CASSEEGAGGQETQYF. Variable domain in full (rest from reference TRBV2 and TRBJ2-5): EPEVTQTPSHQVTQMGQEVILRCVPISNHLYFYWYRQILGQKVEFLVSFYNNEISEKSEIFDDQFSVERPDGSNFTLKIRSTKLEDSAMYFCASSEEGAGGQETQYFGPGTRLLVL.

The V call is TRBV6-5, the J call TRBJ1-1; TRBD1 aligns across 10 bases. Germline CDR1 and CDR2: MNHEY and SVGAGI. With 2 bases clipped from V and 1 base from J, the junction kept 4 bases outside the gene matches. The CDR3 totals 16 residues. The CDR3 DNA follows: TGTGCCAGCAGTTACCGGGACAGGGGACCGAACACTGAAGCTTTCTTT. Protein sequence: CASSYRDRGPNTEAFF.

This rearrangement joins TRBV19 to TRBJ2-7; tentatively, D is TRBD1 (6 bases). Germline V gene sequence: CDR1 LNHDA, CDR2 SQIVND (reference sequence). Deletions cut 4 bases from V and 2 bases from J, with 12 bases between. The CDR3 totals 14 residues. CDR3 nucleotide sequence: TGTGCCAGTAGTAGCCGGGACATCACCTACGAGCAGTACTTC. This translates into CASSSRDITYEQYF.

The count of this clone is one. The chain has TRBV18 and TRBJ1-1; possible D gene TRBD1, 5 bases. From germline, CDR1 is KGHSH and CDR2 LQKENI. The V end was cut by 3 bases, the J end by 5 bases, with 10 bases between. This CDR3 comprises 13 residues. The DNA of the CDR3 is TGTGCCAGCTCACCCGGGGGGAGGACTGAAGCTTTCTTT. It encodes CASSPGGRTEAFF.

The chain links TRBV30 to TRBJ2-3; 8 bases map to TRBD1. This CDR3 comprises 13 residues. The J segment lost 0 bases and the V segment lost 5 bases, leaving 1 base of the junction unmatched. CDR1 is GTSNPN and CDR2 is SVGIG in the germline V gene (reference sequence). The CDR3 coding sequence is TGTGCCTGGCAGGGGGCGAGCACAGATACGCAGTATTTT. Encoded protein: CAWQGASTDTQYF.

This clone has only a few counts. The chain recombines TRBV5-1 with TRBJ2-5; 9 bases are shared with TRBD2. Germline values: CDR1 SGHRS, CDR2 YFSETQ. With 0 bases clipped from V and 1 base from J, the junction kept 7 bases outside the gene matches. This CDR3 contains 17 residues. The CDR3 loop reads CASSLDLSGRSQETQYF. In DNA, the CDR3 is TGCGCCAGCAGCTTGGACCTTAGCGGGAGAAGCCAAGAGACCCAGTACTTC.

The chain couples TRBV5-6 to TRBJ2-5, with D possibly matching TRBD2 (6 bases). CDR3 length: 15 amino acids. V shed 1 base and J shed 5 bases, with 15 bases lying between them. In germline, CDR1 is SGHDT, CDR2 YYEEEE. The CDR3 here is CASSLTPGRLETQYF. CDR3 bases: TGTGCCAGCAGCTTGACACCCGGGAGATTGGAGACCCAGTACTTC.

The gene calls are TRBV13 and TRBJ1-1; tentative D call: TRBD1 (5 bases). The CDR3 runs to 12 residues. Trimming left V 4 bases short and J 8 bases short, with 11 bases between. Per the germline V gene, CDR1 is PRHDT and CDR2 is FYEKMQ (reference sequence). This CDR3 is CASSSGHREAFF. CDR3 bases: TGTGCCAGCAGCTCTGGTCACAGGGAAGCTTTCTTT. Based on the CDR3 plus reference TRBV13 and TRBJ1-1, the full variable domain is AAGVIQSPRHLIKEKRETATLKCYPIPRHDTVYWYQQGPGQDPQFLISFYEKMQSDKGSIPDRFSAQQFSDYHSELNMSSLELGDSALYFCASSSGHREAFFGQGTRLTVV.

This clone was seen a few times. The chain has TRBV5-1 and TRBJ2-5, with 7 bases fitting TRBD2. The germline CDR1 and CDR2 sequences are SGHRS and YFSETQ. V gave up 4 bases and J gave up 0 bases; unmatched junction bases: 3. The CDR3 runs to 14 residues. Here the CDR3 DNA reads TGCGCCAGCAGCCCGGGGGGAAACCAAGAGACCCAGTACTTC. Protein sequence: CASSPGGNQETQYF.

The CDR3 reads CATSRDPRGMNTEAFF. The CDR3 bases are TGTGCCACCAGCAGAGACCCCAGGGGTATGAACACTGAAGCTTTCTTT. The chain uses TRBV15 and TRBJ1-1; the D gene is possibly TRBD1 (6 bases). The CDR3 length is 16 residues. Trimming pared 0 bases from V and 0 bases from J, leaving 11 bases between. The germline V gene has CDR1 LNHNV and CDR2 YYDKDF (reference sequence).

The chain joins TRBV14 to TRBJ1-1; the D is unclear. CDR3 length: 13 residues. V lost 4 bases and J lost 6, with 12 bases in between. Germline-derived CDR1 and CDR2 are SGHDN and FVKESK. CDR3: CASSRVLGAEAFF. For the CDR3, the DNA is TGTGCCAGCAGCCGAGTCCTTGGAGCTGAAGCTTTCTTT.

This sequence joins TRBV2 and TRBJ1-2; TRBD1 matches 9 bases. Germline V gene sequence: CDR1 SNHLY, CDR2 FYNNEI. The CDR3 has 18 amino acids. The J segment lost 4 bases and the V segment lost 8 bases, leaving 20 bases of the junction unmatched. This chain's CDR3 is CASPTARDRADSVYGYTF. CDR3 bases: TGTGCCAGCCCTACGGCTCGGGACAGGGCTGATTCGGTCTATGGCTACACCTTC.

The chain carries TRBV2 and TRBJ1-5, with 8 bases aligning to TRBD1. Trimming at V came to 9 bases and at J to 0 bases, leaving 7 bases not matched to a gene. CDR3 length: 15 amino acids. The V gene's germline CDR1 is SNHLY and CDR2 FYNNEI. The CDR3 DNA sequence: TGTGCCAGTGGGACAGGAACACATAGCAATCAGCCCCAGCATTTT. It yields the protein CASGTGTHSNQPQHF.

The rearrangement joins TRBV5-8 to TRBJ1-1; 8 positions match TRBD1. The V segment lost 4 bases and the J segment 3 bases; nucleotides outside the gene matches: 8. CDR3 length: 15 amino acids. CDR1 SGHTS and CDR2 YDEGEE come from the germline V gene. The CDR3 region has the DNA TGTGCCAGCAGCCCGAGGCAGGGGGCGGACACTGAAGCTTTCTTT. Amino acid sequence: CASSPRQGADTEAFF.

The chain couples TRBV15 to TRBJ2-3, with 8 bases lining up with TRBD2. The J segment lost 5 bases and the V segment lost 5 bases, leaving 15 bases of the junction unmatched. Germline V gene data show CDR1 as LNHNV and CDR2 as YYDKDF (reference sequence). The CDR3 totals 17 residues. The CDR3 loop reads CATSGILLAEAIDTQYF. The CDR3 nucleotides are TGTGCCACCAGCGGCATACTACTAGCGGAGGCTATAGATACGCAGTATTTT.

The chain uses TRBV28 and TRBJ2-3; D is perhaps TRBD1 (6 bases). The CDR3 totals 18 residues. Trimming pared 2 bases from V and 0 bases from J, leaving 18 bases between. The germline gives CDR1 MDHEN, CDR2 SYDVKM. Here the CDR3 reads CASSLGDPGQASTDTQYF. The CDR3 nucleotides are TGTGCCAGCAGTTTAGGGGACCCGGGACAAGCAAGCACAGATACGCAGTATTTT.

Here the CDR3 reads CSVGLSSNQPQHF. The CDR3 nucleotides are TGCAGCGTGGGACTATCGAGCAATCAGCCCCAGCATTTT. V gene TRBV29-1 combines with J gene TRBJ1-5; D might be TRBD1 (5 bases). CDR3 length equals 13 residues. V lost 6 bases and J 1 base, leaving 10 bases between the germline ends. The V gene's germline CDR1 is SQVTM and CDR2 ANQGSEA. Based on the CDR3 plus reference TRBV29-1 and TRBJ1-5, the full variable domain is SAVISQKPSRDICQRGTSLTIQCQVDSQVTMMFWYRQQPGQSLTLIATANQGSEATYESGFVIDKFPISRPNLTFSTLTVSNMSPEDSSIYLCSVGLSSNQPQHFGDGTRLSIL.

The chain joins TRBV7-9 to TRBJ1-1, with a tentative D call TRBD1 (5 bases). The CDR3 covers 14 residues. With 5 bases removed from V and 1 base from J, the gap between germline ends came to 11 bases. Germline loops: CDR1 SEHNR, CDR2 FQNEAQ (reference sequence). The CDR3 sequence is CASSPDSRNTEAFF. DNA of the CDR3: TGTGCCAGCAGCCCCGACAGTCGGAACACTGAAGCTTTCTTT.

In this sample, this clone turned up once. V and J are TRBV19 and TRBJ2-7; tentatively, D is TRBD1 (5 bases). Per germline, CDR1 LNHDA and CDR2 SQIVND (reference sequence). Trimming left V 3 bases short and J 6 bases short, with 24 bases between. The CDR3 runs 17 residues. The CDR3 protein is CASSIRPGRLVFFEQYF. Here the CDR3 DNA reads TGTGCCAGTAGTATTCGGCCAGGGCGTCTGGTATTCTTCGAGCAGTACTTC.

The chain has TRBV6-6 and TRBJ2-7; D remains ambiguous. Germline V gene sequence: CDR1 MNHNY, CDR2 SVGAGI (reference sequence). The CDR3 spans 12 residues. Trimming pared 0 bases from V and 3 bases from J, leaving 3 bases between. The CDR3 is CASSYSLYEQYF. The CDR3 bases are TGTGCCAGCAGTTACTCACTCTACGAGCAGTACTTC.

The V gene is TRBV2, the J gene TRBJ1-3; D perhaps matches TRBD1 (5 bases). CDR3 length equals 15 residues. Germline CDR1 and CDR2: SNHLY and FYNNEI. Trimming stripped 3 bases from V and 0 bases from J, with 9 bases between. The CDR3 here is CASSESGLSGNTIYF. In DNA form, the CDR3 reads TGTGCCAGCAGTGAGTCAGGGCTCTCTGGAAACACCATATATTTT.

The chain links TRBV29-1 to TRBJ2-1; D is perhaps TRBD1 (5 bases). V was shortened by 7 bases and J by 9 bases, with 19 bases between the two germline ends. The V gene's germline CDR1 is SQVTM and CDR2 ANQGSEA. The CDR3 loop spans 13 amino acids. The CDR3 here is CSAGRQGRGEQFF. In DNA form, the CDR3 reads TGCAGCGCCGGGCGTCAGGGAAGAGGTGAGCAGTTCTTC.